These T cell receptor beta chains were read from a single sample in a study of blood T cell repertoires in COVID-19. Some clones are missing from TCRdb's copy, which holds only in-frame ones; the method was immunoSEQ multiplex PCR. The table lists 200,000 to 250,000 clones, 80% of them singletons. The sequenced sample consisted of peripheral blood. These receptors came from a woman between 70 and 85 years old with acute or convalescent COVID-19. The CDR3 runs from the conserved cysteine through the conserved F or W. A D gene is named only where the DNA matches it firmly. Some rows have no size entry. The others give once, few or many, or a class for an expanded clone.

>.|TRBJ2-1|once|TRBV9
CASSVEGREQFF
TGTGCCAGCAGCGTAGAGGGGAGGGAGCAGTTCTTC
>.|TRBJ2-2|.|TRBV6-4
CASSDYGGANTGELFF
TGTGCCAGCAGTGACTATGGGGGCGCGAACACCGGGGAGCTGTTTTTT
>.|TRBJ1-3|.|TRBV21-1
CASSDLPGDRSSGNTIYF
TGTGCCAGCAGCGACCTTCCAGGGGACAGAAGCTCTGGAAACACCATATATTTT
>.|TRBJ2-3|.|TRBV6-5
CASSARGQPTDTQYF
TGTGCCAGCAGCGCTCGCGGACAGCCAACAGATACGCAGTATTTT
>.|TRBJ2-4|once|TRBV24-1
CATSGGVIDIQYF
TGTGCCACCAGTGGGGGGGTGATTGACATTCAGTACTTC
>.|TRBJ2-5|.|TRBV25-1
CASRDQVRETQYF
TGTGCCAGCAGAGATCAGGTGCGAGAGACCCAGTACTTC
>.|TRBJ1-1|many|TRBV7-8
CASRRAGNTEAFF
TGTGCCAGCAGACGCGCGGGGAACACTGAAGCTTTCTTT
>.|TRBJ1-2|.|TRBV28
CASSLGTTGYTF
TGTGCCAGCAGTCTGGGGACAACCGGCTACACCTTC
>.|TRBJ2-3|.|TRBV3-1/TRBV3-2
CASSHAVSSDTQYF
TGTGCCAGCAGCCATGCAGTGTCGTCAGATACGCAGTATTTT
>TRBD1|TRBJ1-5|many|TRBV28
CASSSGTAYQPQHF
TGTGCCAGCAGCTCCGGGACAGCTTATCAGCCCCAGCATTTT
>.|TRBJ1-5|.|TRBV6-5
CASRVVVNQPQHF
TGTGCCAGCAGGGTCGTAGTCAATCAGCCCCAGCATTTT
>TRBD2|TRBJ2-1|once|TRBV20-1
CSASRRGGANEQFF
TGCAGTGCTAGTAGGCGCGGGGGGGCGAATGAGCAGTTCTTC
>.|TRBJ1-5|.|TRBV30
CAWSLTDLSNQPQHF
TGTGCCTGGAGTTTGACAGATCTTAGCAATCAGCCCCAGCATTTT
>TRBD1|TRBJ2-7|.|TRBV6-5
CASSYGQGSYEQYF
TGTGCCAGCAGTTACGGACAGGGATCCTACGAGCAGTACTTC
>TRBD1|TRBJ1-5|.|TRBV6-5
CASSLDRGGIQPQHF
TGTGCCAGCAGTTTGGACAGGGGAGGTATCCAGCCCCAGCATTTT
>TRBD1|TRBJ1-2|.|TRBV6-5
CASSYSRQGRHYGYTF
TGTGCCAGCAGTTACTCGAGACAGGGGCGACACTATGGCTACACCTTC
>.|TRBJ1-1|.|TRBV24-1
CATSGNREAFF
TGTGCCACCAGTGGAAACAGGGAAGCTTTCTTT
>TRBD1|TRBJ1-1|.|TRBV30
CAWAQTGGTEAFF
TGTGCCTGGGCCCAAACAGGGGGCACTGAAGCTTTCTTT
>.|TRBJ2-2|.|TRBV19
CASNPSHTGELFF
TGTGCCAGTAATCCAAGCCACACCGGGGAGCTGTTTTTT
>TRBD1|TRBJ2-7|.|TRBV4-3
CASSQDLQDREYF
TGCGCCAGCAGCCAAGATTTACAGGACAGGGAGTACTTC
>.|TRBJ1-1|few|TRBV19
CASADSSMNTEAFF
TGTGCCAGTGCGGACAGCTCTATGAACACTGAAGCTTTCTTT
>.|TRBJ1-3|.|TRBV4-3
CASSQVRGNGNTIYF
TGCGCCAGCAGCCAAGTTAGGGGGAATGGAAACACCATATATTTT
>.|TRBJ2-5|.|TRBV7-6
CASSLAGGQKTQYF
TGTGCCAGCAGCTTAGCGGGGGGACAGAAGACCCAGTACTTC
>.|TRBJ1-1|.|TRBV24-1
CATRTALLYENTEAFF
TGTGCCACCAGGACAGCCTTACTTTATGAAAACACTGAAGCTTTCTTT
>.|TRBJ2-1|once|TRBV20-1
CSARRFAEQFF
TGCAGTGCTAGGAGGTTTGCTGAGCAGTTCTTC
>.|TRBJ2-2|once|TRBV6-5
CASSYSGGVNGELFF
TGTGCCAGCAGTTACAGCGGAGGGGTGAACGGGGAGCTGTTTTTT
>.|TRBJ2-1|.|TRBV4-1
CASSQTGTPFNEQFF
TGCGCCAGCAGCCAGACAGGGACTCCGTTCAATGAGCAGTTCTTC
>.|TRBJ2-2|.|TRBV6-5
CASSSYRGGYTGELFF
TGTGCCAGCAGTTCCTACAGGGGGGGTTACACCGGGGAGCTGTTTTTT
>TRBD2|TRBJ2-3|.|TRBV2
CASGASGGARDTQYF
TGTGCCAGCGGGGCTAGCGGGGGGGCAAGAGATACGCAGTATTTT
>.|TRBJ1-2|.|TRBV5-6
CASSGGVAVYTF
TGTGCCAGCAGCGGAGGGGTGGCGGTCTACACCTTC
>TRBD1|TRBJ2-2|.|TRBV5-5
CASSPTTGDTGELFF
TGTGCCAGCAGCCCGACAACAGGGGACACCGGGGAGCTGTTTTTT
>.|TRBJ2-2|.|TRBV4-3
CASSQDPRGTGELFF
TGCGCCAGCAGCCAAGACCCCAGGGGAACCGGGGAGCTGTTTTTT
>.|TRBJ2-2|.|TRBV6-5
CASSQNTGELFF
TGTGCCAGCAGCCAGAACACCGGGGAGCTGTTTTTT
>.|TRBJ1-6|.|TRBV2
CASKGTSSYNSPLHF
TGTGCCAGCAAGGGGACTAGCTCCTATAATTCACCCCTCCACTTT
>TRBD2|TRBJ2-3|.|TRBV10-3
CAISLAGGTDTQYF
TGTGCCATATCTCTAGCGGGGGGGACAGATACGCAGTATTTT
>TRBD2|TRBJ2-3|.|TRBV24-1
CATSDPGTSWAADTQYF
TGTGCCACCAGTGACCCCGGGACTAGCTGGGCCGCAGATACGCAGTATTTT
>.|TRBJ2-5|.|TRBV11-1
CASSSSSETQYF
TGTGCCAGCAGTTCTTCCTCAGAGACCCAGTACTTC
>.|TRBJ2-5|.|TRBV2
CASSEAVDRWETQYF
TGTGCCAGCAGTGAAGCGGTAGACAGATGGGAGACCCAGTACTTC
>.|TRBJ2-2|.|TRBV14
CASSQDGGRGGELFF
TGTGCCAGCAGCCAGGATGGGGGCCGCGGCGGGGAGCTGTTTTTT
>TRBD1|TRBJ1-5|.|TRBV15
CATSSQTGEEQPQHF
TGTGCCACCAGCAGCCAGACAGGGGAAGAACAGCCCCAGCATTTT